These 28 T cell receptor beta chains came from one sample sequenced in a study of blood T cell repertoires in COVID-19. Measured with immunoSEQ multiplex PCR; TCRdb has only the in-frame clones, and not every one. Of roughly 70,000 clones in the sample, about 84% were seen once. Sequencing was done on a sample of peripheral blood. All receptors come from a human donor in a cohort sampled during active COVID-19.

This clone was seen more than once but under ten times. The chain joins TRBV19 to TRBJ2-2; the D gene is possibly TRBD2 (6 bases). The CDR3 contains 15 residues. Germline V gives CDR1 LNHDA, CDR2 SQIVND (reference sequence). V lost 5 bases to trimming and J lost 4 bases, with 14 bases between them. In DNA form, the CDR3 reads TGTGCCAGTAGTCCCCGCGGGATCGGCACCGGGGAGCTGTTTTTT. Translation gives CASSPRGIGTGELFF.

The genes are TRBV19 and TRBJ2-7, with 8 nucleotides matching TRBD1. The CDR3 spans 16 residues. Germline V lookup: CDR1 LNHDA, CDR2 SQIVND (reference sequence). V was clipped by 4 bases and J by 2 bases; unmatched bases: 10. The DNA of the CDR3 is TGTGCCAGTAGTAACTCCGGGACAGGATTAGCCTACGAGCAGTACTTC. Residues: CASSNSGTGLAYEQYF.

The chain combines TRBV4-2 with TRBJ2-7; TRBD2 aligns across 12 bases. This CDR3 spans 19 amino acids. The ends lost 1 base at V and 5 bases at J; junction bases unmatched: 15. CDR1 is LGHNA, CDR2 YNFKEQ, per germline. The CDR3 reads CASSQVRQGLAGGGNEQYF. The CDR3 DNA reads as TGTGCCAGCAGCCAAGTGAGACAGGGACTAGCGGGCGGAGGGAACGAGCAGTACTTC.

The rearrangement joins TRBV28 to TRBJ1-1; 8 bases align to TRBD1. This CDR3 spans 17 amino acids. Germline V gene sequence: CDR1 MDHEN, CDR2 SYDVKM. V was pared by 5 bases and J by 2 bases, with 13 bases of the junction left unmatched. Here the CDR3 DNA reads TGTGCCAGCAGTCAGCCCCGGGGACAGGTCCTAAACACTGAAGCTTTCTTT. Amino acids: CASSQPRGQVLNTEAFF.

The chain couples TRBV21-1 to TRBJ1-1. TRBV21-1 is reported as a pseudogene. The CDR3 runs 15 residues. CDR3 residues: CASSSHRGENTEAFF. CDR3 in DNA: TGTGCCAGCAGCTCCCACCGGGGGGAGAACACTGAAGCTTTCTTT.

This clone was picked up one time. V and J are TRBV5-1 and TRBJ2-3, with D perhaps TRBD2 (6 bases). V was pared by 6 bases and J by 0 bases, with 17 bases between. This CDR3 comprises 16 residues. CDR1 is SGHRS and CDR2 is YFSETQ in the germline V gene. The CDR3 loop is CASTRGTGFSTDTQYF. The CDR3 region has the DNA TGCGCCAGCACCCGGGGGACGGGATTTAGCACAGATACGCAGTATTTT.

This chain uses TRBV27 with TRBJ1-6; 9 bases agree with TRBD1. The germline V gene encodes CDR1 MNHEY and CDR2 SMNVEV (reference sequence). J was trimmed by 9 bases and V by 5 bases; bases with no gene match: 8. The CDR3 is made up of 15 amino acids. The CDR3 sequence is CASSGQGPGASPLHF. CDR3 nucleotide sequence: TGTGCCAGCAGTGGACAGGGGCCCGGGGCTTCACCCCTCCACTTT.

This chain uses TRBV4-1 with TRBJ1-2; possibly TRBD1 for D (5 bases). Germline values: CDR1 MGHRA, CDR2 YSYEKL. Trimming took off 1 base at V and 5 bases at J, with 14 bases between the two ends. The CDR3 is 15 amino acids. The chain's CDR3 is CASSQAATERYGYTF. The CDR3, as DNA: TGCGCCAGCAGCCAAGCCGCGACAGAGAGGTATGGCTACACCTTC.

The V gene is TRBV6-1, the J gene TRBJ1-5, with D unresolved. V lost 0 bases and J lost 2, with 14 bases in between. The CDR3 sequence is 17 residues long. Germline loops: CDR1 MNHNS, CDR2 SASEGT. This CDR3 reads CASSEAQTNFGNQPQHF. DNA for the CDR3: TGTGCCAGCAGTGAAGCGCAGACTAACTTTGGCAATCAGCCCCAGCATTTT.

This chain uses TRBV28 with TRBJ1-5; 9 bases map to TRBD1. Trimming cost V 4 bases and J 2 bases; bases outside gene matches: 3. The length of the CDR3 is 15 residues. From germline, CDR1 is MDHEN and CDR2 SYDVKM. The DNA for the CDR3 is TGTGCCAGCAGTTGGACAGGGGTTGGCAATCAGCCCCAGCATTTT. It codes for CASSWTGVGNQPQHF. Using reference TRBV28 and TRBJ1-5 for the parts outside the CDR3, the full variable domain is DVKVTQSSRYLVKRTGEKVFLECVQDMDHENMFWYRQDPGLGLRLIYFSYDVKMKEKGDIPEGYSVSREKKERFSLILESASTNQTSMYLCASSWTGVGNQPQHFGDGTRLSIL.

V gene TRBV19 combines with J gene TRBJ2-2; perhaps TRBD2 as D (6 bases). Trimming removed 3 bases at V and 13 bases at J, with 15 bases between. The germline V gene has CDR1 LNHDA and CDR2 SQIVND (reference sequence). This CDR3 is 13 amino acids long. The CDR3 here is CASSISGSGGLFF. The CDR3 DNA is TGTGCCAGTAGTATTAGTGGTAGCGGAGGGCTGTTTTTT. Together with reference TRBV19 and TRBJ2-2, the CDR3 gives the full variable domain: DGGITQSPKYLFRKEGQNVTLSCEQNLNHDAMYWYRQDPGQGLRLIYYSQIVNDFQKGDIAEGYSVSREKKESFPLTVTSAQKNPTAFYLCASSISGSGGLFFGEGSRLTVL.

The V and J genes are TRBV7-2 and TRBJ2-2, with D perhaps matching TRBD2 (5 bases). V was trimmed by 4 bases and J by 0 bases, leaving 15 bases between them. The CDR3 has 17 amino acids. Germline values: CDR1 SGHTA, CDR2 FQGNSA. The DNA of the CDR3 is TGTGCCAGCAGCTCACCCCGGGGAAAGACGAACACCGGGGAGCTGTTTTTT. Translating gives CASSSPRGKTNTGELFF.

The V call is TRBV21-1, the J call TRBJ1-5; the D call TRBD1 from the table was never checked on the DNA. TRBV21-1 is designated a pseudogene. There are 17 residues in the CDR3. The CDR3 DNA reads TGTGCCAGCAGCGCGCTGCCCGACAGGGGTCCAGACCAGCCCCAGCATTTT. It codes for CASSALPDRGPDQPQHF.

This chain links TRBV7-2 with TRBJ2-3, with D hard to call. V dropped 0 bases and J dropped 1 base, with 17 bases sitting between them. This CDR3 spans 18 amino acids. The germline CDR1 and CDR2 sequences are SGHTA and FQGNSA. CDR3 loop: CASSLARVSALGTDTQYF. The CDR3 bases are TGTGCCAGCAGCTTAGCCCGGGTAAGCGCTCTTGGCACAGATACGCAGTATTTT.

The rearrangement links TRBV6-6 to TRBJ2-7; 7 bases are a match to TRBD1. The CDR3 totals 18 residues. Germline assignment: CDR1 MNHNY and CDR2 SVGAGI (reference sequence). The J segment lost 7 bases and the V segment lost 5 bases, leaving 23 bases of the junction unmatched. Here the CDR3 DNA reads TGTGCCAGCAGTCGTATCCCCCGCAGGGGGACATCGGCACGAGAGCAGTACTTC. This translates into CASSRIPRRGTSAREQYF.

The CDR3 coding sequence is TGTGCCAGCAGTCGCGAAATTAATCAGCCCCAGCATTTT. This encodes CASSREINQPQHF. The chain employs TRBV6-4 and TRBJ1-5; D is unclear. Germline lookup yields CDR1 MRHNA and CDR2 SNTAGT. The CDR3 consists of 13 residues. The ends were cut back, 5 bases at V and 4 bases at J, with 9 bases in the middle.

CDR3 nucleotides: TGTGCCAGCACTCCTTCAGGGGAGACCTACGAGCAGTACTTC. Amino acids: CASTPSGETYEQYF. The J gene is TRBJ2-7, the V gene TRBV28, with D possibly TRBD1 on 6 matching bases. With 7 bases removed from V and 2 bases from J, the gap between germline ends came to 15 bases. This CDR3 is built from 14 residues. Looked up from germline, CDR1 is MDHEN and CDR2 is SYDVKM.

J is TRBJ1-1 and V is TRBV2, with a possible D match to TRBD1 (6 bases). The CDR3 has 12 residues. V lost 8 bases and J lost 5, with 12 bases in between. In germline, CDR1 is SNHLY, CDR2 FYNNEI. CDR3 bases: TGTGCCAGCTTAACAGGGCTTACTGAAGCTTTCTTT. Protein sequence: CASLTGLTEAFF.

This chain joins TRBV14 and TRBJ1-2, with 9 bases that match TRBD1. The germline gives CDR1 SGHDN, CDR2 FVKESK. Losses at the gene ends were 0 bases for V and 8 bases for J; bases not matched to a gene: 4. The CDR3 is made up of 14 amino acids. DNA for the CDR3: TGTGCCAGCAGCCAAGAAGGGACAGGGTGGGGCTACACCTTC. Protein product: CASSQEGTGWGYTF.

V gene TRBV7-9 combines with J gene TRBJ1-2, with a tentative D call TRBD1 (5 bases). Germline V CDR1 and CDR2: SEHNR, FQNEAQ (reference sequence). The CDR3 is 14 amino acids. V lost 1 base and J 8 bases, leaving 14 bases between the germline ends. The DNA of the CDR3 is TGTGCCAGCAGCTTAGTTGTGGGGCTAGGAGGCTACACCTTC. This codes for CASSLVVGLGGYTF.

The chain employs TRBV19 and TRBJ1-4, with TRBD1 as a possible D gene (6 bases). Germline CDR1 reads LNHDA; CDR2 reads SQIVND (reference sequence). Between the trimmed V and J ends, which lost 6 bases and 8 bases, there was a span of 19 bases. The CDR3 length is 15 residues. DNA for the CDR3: TGTGCCAGTAGACCTACACAGGGAGTAGAGGAAAAACTGTTTTTT. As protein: CASRPTQGVEEKLFF.

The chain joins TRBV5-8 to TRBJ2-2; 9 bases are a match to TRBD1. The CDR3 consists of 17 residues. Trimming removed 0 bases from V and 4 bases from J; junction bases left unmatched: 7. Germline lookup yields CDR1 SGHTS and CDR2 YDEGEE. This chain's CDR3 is CASSLVLGQGTTGELFF. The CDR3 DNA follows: TGTGCCAGCAGCTTGGTACTTGGACAGGGGACCACCGGGGAGCTGTTTTTT.

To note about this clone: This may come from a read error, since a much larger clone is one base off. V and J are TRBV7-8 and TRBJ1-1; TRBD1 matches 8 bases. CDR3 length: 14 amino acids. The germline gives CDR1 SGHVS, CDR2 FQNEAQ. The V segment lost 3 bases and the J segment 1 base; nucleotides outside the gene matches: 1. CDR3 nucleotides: TGTGCCAGCAGCTTCGGGACAGGGAACACTGAAGCTTTCTTT. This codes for CASSFGTGNTEAFF.

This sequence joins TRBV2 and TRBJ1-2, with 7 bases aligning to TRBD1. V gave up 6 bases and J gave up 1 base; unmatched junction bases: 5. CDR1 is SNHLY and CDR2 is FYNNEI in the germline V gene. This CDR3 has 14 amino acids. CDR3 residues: CASRPTGINYGYTF. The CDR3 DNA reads TGTGCCAGCAGGCCGACAGGGATTAACTATGGCTACACCTTC.

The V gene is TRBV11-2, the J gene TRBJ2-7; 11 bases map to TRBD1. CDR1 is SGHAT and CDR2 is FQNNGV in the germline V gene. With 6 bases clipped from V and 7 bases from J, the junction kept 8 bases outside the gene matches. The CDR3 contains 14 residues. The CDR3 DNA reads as TGTGCCAGCAGAACGGGACAGGGGGAGTGGGAGCAGTACTTC. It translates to CASRTGQGEWEQYF.

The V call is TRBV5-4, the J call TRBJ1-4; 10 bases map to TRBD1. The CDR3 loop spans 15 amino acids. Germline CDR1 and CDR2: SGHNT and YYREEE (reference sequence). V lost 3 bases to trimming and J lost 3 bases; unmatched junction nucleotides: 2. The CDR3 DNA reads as TGTGCCAGCAGCTCGGGACAGGGGTCTAATGAAAAACTGTTTTTT. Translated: CASSSGQGSNEKLFF. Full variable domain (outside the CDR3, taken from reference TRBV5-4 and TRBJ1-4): ETGVTQSPTHLIKTRGQQVTLRCSSQSGHNTVSWYQQALGQGPQFIFQYYREEENGRGNFPPRFSGLQFPNYSSELNVNALELDDSALYLCASSSGQGSNEKLFFGSGTQLSVL.

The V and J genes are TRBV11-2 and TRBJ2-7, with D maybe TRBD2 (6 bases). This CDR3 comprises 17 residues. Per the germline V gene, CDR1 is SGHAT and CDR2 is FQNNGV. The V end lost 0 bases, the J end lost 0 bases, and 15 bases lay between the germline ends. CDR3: CASSLDHGRRTSYEQYF. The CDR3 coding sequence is TGTGCCAGCAGCTTAGATCATGGGAGGCGGACCTCCTACGAGCAGTACTTC.

The CDR3 nucleotides are TGTGCCAGCAGCTCCTCGGCGGGAGGACCTTCCGAGCAGTACTTC. Translating it yields CASSSSAGGPSEQYF. The chain is built from TRBV5-4 and TRBJ2-7, with 8 bases that match TRBD2. From germline, CDR1 is SGHNT and CDR2 YYREEE (reference sequence). The CDR3 runs to 15 residues. Trimming removed 3 bases from V and 6 bases from J; junction bases left unmatched: 11.